This is a list of T cell receptor beta chains from one sample in a study of beta chain features in type 1 diabetes. Clones were sequenced by immunoSEQ multiplex PCR, and TCRdb holds only the in-frame ones, with some missing. The table lists 360,000 or so clones, roughly a fifth of them singletons, with under 0.05% in the top ten. Sequencing input: naive CD4+ T cells from blood. These receptors were taken from a woman between 18 and 30 years old in good health. CDR3s include the opening cysteine and the closing phenylalanine or tryptophan. Each record gives: J gene, D gene, V gene, CDR3 protein. The D gene is left open where the match is weak.

J gene: TRBJ1-1
D gene: TRBD1
V gene: TRBV19
CDR3 protein: CASSADRGSEAFF

J gene: TRBJ2-7
D gene: .
V gene: TRBV14
CDR3 protein: CASSYGALRSYEQYF

J gene: TRBJ2-3
D gene: TRBD2
V gene: TRBV7-9
CDR3 protein: CASSSTSGRAGADTQYF

J gene: TRBJ1-1
D gene: .
V gene: TRBV7-9
CDR3 protein: CASSPPGGLNTEAFF

J gene: TRBJ2-1
D gene: TRBD1
V gene: TRBV30
CDR3 protein: CAWTAGQGTVPPQFF

J gene: TRBJ2-1
D gene: TRBD2
V gene: TRBV11-2
CDR3 protein: CASSLESGAYNEQFF

J gene: TRBJ2-3
D gene: .
V gene: TRBV6-6
CDR3 protein: CASKPSPGQGDTQYF

J gene: TRBJ2-5
D gene: .
V gene: TRBV5-1
CDR3 protein: CASSLGQQETQYF

J gene: TRBJ1-3
D gene: TRBD1
V gene: TRBV4-1
CDR3 protein: CASSAGQAGPRTYTIYF

J gene: TRBJ1-1
D gene: TRBD1
V gene: TRBV27
CDR3 protein: CASSRQGARTEAFF

J gene: TRBJ2-3
D gene: .
V gene: TRBV2
CDR3 protein: CASSDSSDTQYF

J gene: TRBJ2-4
D gene: .
V gene: TRBV7-2
CDR3 protein: CASSSQGSRDIQYF

J gene: TRBJ1-2
D gene: .
V gene: TRBV2
CDR3 protein: CASSEQDGYTF

J gene: TRBJ2-1
D gene: TRBD2
V gene: TRBV30
CDR3 protein: CAWSAISGPGRGREQFF

J gene: TRBJ1-4
D gene: .
V gene: TRBV15
CDR3 protein: CATSRTVNEKLFF

J gene: TRBJ2-1
D gene: TRBD2
V gene: TRBV11-2
CDR3 protein: CASSTGTSGNFYEQFF

J gene: TRBJ2-7
D gene: .
V gene: TRBV7-9
CDR3 protein: CASSLGVLGEQYF